This T cell receptor beta chain emerged from a study of human T cells and chemical hapten exposure. Study-wide findings and caveats: PT1 expanded TCR numbers rose with patch test score. TCRs at a frequency above 1 in 1000 stayed unchanged with DPC sensitization.

TCRdb reanalysed the RACE reads using MiXCR and keeps one entry per CDR3 protein. The sample has roughly 120,000 distinct CDR3 sequences, more than 7% seen once; the top ten hold 2.5% to 3.5%. To note about this clonotype: No antigen is known for it.

Specified time point: patch test 2, 6 weeks after DPC sensitization. Treatment given: therapeutic diphenylcyclopropenone sensitization with weekly scalp DPC. This CDR3 contains 16 residues. CDR1 MNHNY and CDR2 SVGAGI come from the germline V gene (reference sequence). The ends lost 5 bases at V and 0 bases at J; junction bases unmatched: 8. Sequencing used whole blood, obtained in connection with sensitization to the hapten diphenylcyclopropenone (DPC). This receptor was obtained from a woman between 40 and 50 years old with alopecia areata. Some clones in this sample may be carry-over from other donors' samples. V and J are TRBV6-6 and TRBJ2-7, with 9 bases that match TRBD1. The CDR3 DNA is TGTGCCAGCAGTCAAGGACAGGGGATATCCTCCTACGAGCAGTACTTC. As protein: CASSQGQGISSYEQYF.